A single sample gave rise to the 31 T cell receptor beta chains below, sequenced in a study of blood T cell repertoires in COVID-19. Profiled with immunoSEQ multiplex PCR; TCRdb holds only in-frame clones, not every one. Here the sample spans 25,000 to 35,000 clones, more than 60% being singletons. Sequenced input: peripheral blood. The receptor set was obtained from a woman aged 70-85 years with active or convalescent COVID-19.

This chain joins TRBV7-2 and TRBJ1-1; D unresolved. The length of the CDR3 is 16 residues. V was cut by 1 base and J by 0 bases, with 12 bases left in between. Germline V gene lookup returns CDR1 SGHTA and CDR2 FQGNSA. The chain's CDR3 is CASSLDANSLNTEAFF. CDR3 bases: TGTGCCAGCAGCTTAGATGCGAACAGCTTGAACACTGAAGCTTTCTTT.

V and J are TRBV7-2 and TRBJ2-5, with D possibly being TRBD2 (6 bases). V was pared by 5 bases and J by 2 bases, with 24 bases between. The germline V gene has CDR1 SGHTA and CDR2 FQGNSA. CDR3 length: 18 residues. The CDR3 nucleotides are TGTGCCAGCAGCCAGGGCGGTAGCGGAGGAGGGACGCAAGAGACCCAGTACTTC. Translation: CASSQGGSGGGTQETQYF.

This chain connects TRBV7-2 to TRBJ1-2; no clear D gene. Germline-derived CDR1 and CDR2 are SGHTA and FQGNSA. This CDR3 is 13 amino acids long. V lost 3 bases and J 4 bases, leaving 9 bases between the germline ends. The CDR3 DNA reads as TGTGCCAGCAGCTTTACAGATACCTATGGCTACACCTTC. Amino acids: CASSFTDTYGYTF.

This chain joins TRBV19 and TRBJ1-2, with a weak D call TRBD1 (5 bases). The CDR3 spans 15 residues. The germline V gene has CDR1 LNHDA and CDR2 SQIVND (reference sequence). Trimming left V 7 bases short and J 1 base short, with 16 bases between. Here the CDR3 reads CASTHRTSSNYGYTF. CDR3 nucleotide sequence: TGTGCCAGTACCCACAGGACATCTAGTAACTATGGCTACACCTTC. Looking up the rest from reference TRBV19 and TRBJ1-2 gives the full variable domain: DGGITQSPKYLFRKEGQNVTLSCEQNLNHDAMYWYRQDPGQGLRLIYYSQIVNDFQKGDIAEGYSVSREKKESFPLTVTSAQKNPTAFYLCASTHRTSSNYGYTFGSGTRLTVV.

This clone was counted between two and nine times. The chain uses TRBV7-9 and TRBJ1-2; 7 bases fit TRBD1. The V gene end was trimmed by 5 bases and the J gene end by 13 bases; junction bases not matched to a gene: 13. CDR1 is SEHNR, CDR2 FQNEAQ, per germline (reference sequence). The CDR3 contains 13 residues. CDR3 region: CASSPPGQYAVTF. The CDR3 DNA sequence: TGTGCCAGCAGCCCCCCGGGACAGTACGCGGTCACCTTC. Supplemented by reference TRBV7-9 and TRBJ1-2, the full variable domain reads DTGVSQNPRHKITKRGQNVTFRCDPISEHNRLYWYRQTLGQGPEFLTYFQNEAQLEKSRLLSDRFSAERPKGSFSTLEIQRTEQGDSAMYLCASSPPGQYAVTFGSGTRLTVV.

This chain links TRBV10-3 with TRBJ2-3, with D perhaps TRBD1 (5 bases). Trimming pared 8 bases from V and 2 bases from J, leaving 14 bases between. CDR1 and CDR2 from the germline V gene are ENHRY and SYGVKD. The CDR3 has 14 amino acids. The DNA for the CDR3 is TGTGCCATCGGGGCACCTAATCCCACAGATACGCAGTATTTT. Translating it yields CAIGAPNPTDTQYF.

CDR3 DNA sequence: TGTGCCAGCAGCCTTAGGACAGGGCCGAACACTGAAGCTTTCTTT. This translates into CASSLRTGPNTEAFF. The rearrangement uses TRBV3-1 (or the pseudogene TRBV3-2) and TRBJ1-1; 8 bases match TRBD1. The CDR3 totals 15 residues. The J segment lost 1 base and the V segment lost 4 bases, leaving 5 bases of the junction unmatched. Germline-derived CDR1 and CDR2 are LGHDT and YNNKEL (reference sequence).

The chain links TRBV9 to TRBJ1-4; 8 nucleotides line up with TRBD1. V shed 4 bases, J shed 8 bases, and the junction held 13 bases outside the gene matches. The CDR3 covers 16 residues. Germline lookup yields CDR1 SGDLS and CDR2 YYNGEE. CDR3 DNA: TGTGCCAGCAGCTCACTTGCAGGGGGCGCGGGGGAAAAACTGTTTTTT. Its protein is CASSSLAGGAGEKLFF.

This clone was seen a few times. The genes are TRBV2 and TRBJ2-7, with D perhaps TRBD1 (6 bases). The germline V gene encodes CDR1 SNHLY and CDR2 FYNNEI. V was trimmed by 5 bases and J by 2 bases, leaving 16 bases between them. This CDR3 has 15 amino acids. The chain's CDR3 is CASSYTGPTPYEQYF. The CDR3 region has the DNA TGTGCCAGCAGTTATACAGGGCCCACTCCCTACGAGCAGTACTTC.

This chain links TRBV5-1 with TRBJ1-1, with 7 bases fitting TRBD1. V was pared by 4 bases and J by 1 base, with 4 bases of the junction left unmatched. The CDR3 spans 14 residues. Germline V CDR1 and CDR2: SGHRS, YFSETQ. The CDR3 coding sequence is TGCGCCAGCAGCAGACAGGGTGGGAACACTGAAGCTTTCTTT. Residues: CASSRQGGNTEAFF.

This clone was picked up a small number of times. The V and J genes are TRBV5-5 and TRBJ1-2; the D is unclear. This CDR3 is 14 amino acids long. The germline V and J ends were trimmed by 3 bases and 4 bases, with 13 bases remaining between them. Germline V CDR1 and CDR2: SGHKS, YYEKEE (reference sequence). The CDR3 DNA reads as TGTGCCAGCAGCTCCCTGAGGGCGGGCTATGGCTACACCTTC. It is translated as CASSSLRAGYGYTF. Full variable domain (outside the CDR3, taken from reference TRBV5-5 and TRBJ1-2): DAGVTQSPTHLIKTRGQQVTLRCSPISGHKSVSWYQQVLGQGPQFIFQYYEKEERGRGNFPDRFSARQFPNYSSELNVNALLLGDSALYLCASSSLRAGYGYTFGSGTRLTVV.

This clone occurred a few times. J is TRBJ1-2 and V is TRBV7-2, with D maybe TRBD1 (6 bases). CDR1 is SGHTA and CDR2 is FQGNSA in the germline V gene. V was shortened by 4 bases and J by 4 bases, with 10 bases between the two germline ends. The CDR3 spans 13 residues. The CDR3 region is CASSSKQGYGYTF. The DNA for the CDR3 is TGTGCCAGCAGCTCTAAACAGGGCTATGGCTACACCTTC.

This clone was seen once. This chain uses TRBV11-3 with TRBJ2-6, with TRBD1 as a possible D gene (6 bases). This CDR3 has 16 amino acids. V lost 4 bases and J lost 5, with 15 bases in between. Germline V gene data show CDR1 as SGHNT and CDR2 as YENEEA. The CDR3 loop reads CASSSSRGQRANVLTF. The CDR3 bases are TGTGCCAGCAGCTCGAGCAGGGGTCAGCGGGCCAACGTCCTGACTTTC.

This clone was found a few times. J is TRBJ1-2 and V is TRBV6-2 or TRBV6-3; no definite D call. The length of the CDR3 is 13 residues. Germline V gene sequence: CDR1 MNHEY, CDR2 SVGEGT. The ends were cut back, 2 bases at V and 11 bases at J, with 15 bases in the middle. The CDR3 nucleotides are TGTGCCAGCAGTTACGTTGTAAGGTCCGGGTACACCTTC. Translating it yields CASSYVVRSGYTF.

This clone was recorded a few times. The chain links TRBV28 to TRBJ2-7; 9 nucleotides match TRBD1. CDR1 and CDR2 (germline): MDHEN, SYDVKM. The V gene end was trimmed by 5 bases and the J gene end by 6 bases; junction bases not matched to a gene: 8. The CDR3 totals 14 residues. The CDR3 sequence is CASSTVGTGIEQYF. In DNA, the CDR3 is TGTGCCAGCAGTACCGTCGGGACAGGGATCGAGCAGTACTTC.

The V call is TRBV5-6, the J call TRBJ2-1, with TRBD2 matching over 11 bases. The CDR3 covers 16 residues. Germline V gene lookup returns CDR1 SGHDT and CDR2 YYEEEE. With V trimmed by 4 bases and J by 5 bases, 8 bases remained unmatched. The CDR3 DNA is TGTGCCAGCAGCCACGAACTAGCGGGAGAAAACAATGAGCAGTTCTTC. It translates to CASSHELAGENNEQFF.

The V and J genes are TRBV7-9 and TRBJ1-1, with D unclear. Germline V gives CDR1 SEHNR, CDR2 FQNEAQ (reference sequence). Trimming pared 1 base from V and 5 bases from J, leaving 8 bases between. The CDR3 has 13 residues. The CDR3 nucleotides are TGTGCCAGCAGCTTAGGAGGAACGACTGAAGCTTTCTTT. Its translation: CASSLGGTTEAFF.

V gene TRBV5-4 combines with J gene TRBJ1-6; the D is unclear. There are 15 residues in the CDR3. V lost 5 bases to trimming and J lost 5 bases, with 14 bases between them. Germline loops: CDR1 SGHNT, CDR2 YYREEE (reference sequence). The CDR3: CASSSGVFNNSPLHF. CDR3 bases: TGTGCCAGCAGTTCGGGAGTATTTAATAATTCACCCCTCCACTTT.

The rearrangement uses TRBV27 and TRBJ2-5; 7 nucleotides align to TRBD2. CDR1 and CDR2 from the germline V gene are MNHEY and SMNVEV (reference sequence). The CDR3 has 14 amino acids. V lost 3 bases and J lost 2; bases outside the gene matches: 3. This chain's CDR3 is CASSLGGRQETQYF. The CDR3 nucleotides are TGTGCCAGCAGTTTGGGGGGGAGGCAAGAGACCCAGTACTTC.

V and J are TRBV11-3 and TRBJ1-4, with D unclear. V was trimmed by 5 bases and J by 0 bases, leaving 10 bases between them. Germline CDR1 is SGHNT and CDR2 is YENEEA. CDR3 length equals 15 residues. CDR3 residues: CASSRSGSTNEKLFF. CDR3 in DNA: TGTGCCAGCAGCCGTTCCGGGTCAACTAATGAAAAACTGTTTTTT.

The V call is TRBV25-1, the J call TRBJ1-1; 8 bases map to TRBD1. The V gene's germline CDR1 is MGHDK and CDR2 SYGVNS. The CDR3 length is 14 residues. The junction had 6 bases not matched to a gene; V was cut back by 8 bases and J by 1 base. CDR3 sequence (DNA): TGTGCCAGCTCCCCCAGGGGGCGGAACACTGAAGCTTTCTTT. Protein sequence: CASSPRGRNTEAFF.

The V call is TRBV19, the J call TRBJ2-3; 7 bases are a match to TRBD2. V trimming: 3 bases; J trimming: 1 base; junction bases outside the gene matches: 4. Germline V gene data show CDR1 as LNHDA and CDR2 as SQIVND (reference sequence). The CDR3 is 15 residues long. This CDR3 is CASSIQGGGTDTQYF. The CDR3 DNA reads TGTGCCAGTAGTATTCAGGGAGGGGGCACAGATACGCAGTATTTT.

The chain uses TRBV5-1 and TRBJ2-2, with 9 bases aligning to TRBD1. CDR1 SGHRS and CDR2 YFSETQ come from the germline V gene. After removal of 4 bases from V and 3 bases from J, the junction contained 4 bases not matched to a gene. The CDR3 runs 15 residues. Here the CDR3 reads CASSPRQGDTGELFF. The CDR3 DNA follows: TGCGCCAGCAGCCCACGACAGGGGGACACCGGGGAGCTGTTTTTT.

V usage is TRBV2 and J usage is TRBJ2-2; no reliable D call. V lost 4 bases and J lost 6, with 9 bases in between. Germline V gene lookup returns CDR1 SNHLY and CDR2 FYNNEI. The CDR3 has 13 amino acids. CDR3 bases: TGTGCCAGCAGTGTTACGGCGGCCGGGGAGCTGTTTTTT. As protein: CASSVTAAGELFF.

This chain connects TRBV3-1 (or the pseudogene TRBV3-2) to TRBJ1-3; TRBD1 might be the D (6 bases). Germline V lookup: CDR1 LGHDT, CDR2 YNNKEL (reference sequence). Trimming took 3 bases from V and 2 from J, leaving 11 bases between them. This CDR3 is 15 amino acids long. DNA for the CDR3: TGTGCCAGCAGCCATGGACAGATTACTGGAAACACCATATATTTT. It encodes CASSHGQITGNTIYF.

This clone showed up just a few times. The CDR3 protein is CATSNPLQGQGMNTEAFF. CDR3 bases: TGTGCCACCAGCAACCCATTGCAAGGACAGGGCATGAACACTGAAGCTTTCTTT. The chain has TRBV15 and TRBJ1-1; 8 nucleotides line up with TRBD1. The CDR3 covers 18 residues. Germline V gene lookup returns CDR1 LNHNV and CDR2 YYDKDF (reference sequence). The ends lost 4 bases at V and 0 bases at J; junction bases unmatched: 13. Filled out from reference TRBV15 and TRBJ1-1, the complete variable domain reads DAMVIQNPRYQVTQFGKPVTLSCSQTLNHNVMYWYQQKSSQAPKLLFHYYDKDFNNEADTPDNFQSRRPNTSFCFLDIRSPGLGDTAMYLCATSNPLQGQGMNTEAFFGQGTRLTVV.

This clone was detected once. The chain links TRBV5-4 to TRBJ2-5, with 7 bases matching TRBD2. This CDR3 is 15 amino acids long. J gave up 5 bases and V 4 bases, and 11 bases lay outside the gene matches. Germline CDR1 and CDR2: SGHNT and YYREEE (reference sequence). In DNA, the CDR3 is TGTGCCAGCAGCCCTCGGAGGGAGGGTAAGGAGACCCAGTACTTC. Amino acids: CASSPRREGKETQYF. The full variable domain, its missing parts supplied by reference TRBV5-4 and TRBJ2-5, is ETGVTQSPTHLIKTRGQQVTLRCSSQSGHNTVSWYQQALGQGPQFIFQYYREEENGRGNFPPRFSGLQFPNYSSELNVNALELDDSALYLCASSPRREGKETQYFGPGTRLLVL.

V usage is TRBV9 and J usage is TRBJ2-1; no definite D call. With 2 bases removed from V and 7 bases from J, the gap between germline ends came to 16 bases. The CDR3 consists of 15 residues. CDR1 is SGDLS and CDR2 is YYNGEE in the germline V gene. The CDR3, as DNA: TGTGCCAGCAGCGTCGACCACATGAGGTTGAATGAGCAGTTCTTC. Amino acids: CASSVDHMRLNEQFF.

The chain recombines TRBV7-2 with TRBJ2-7; TRBD2 aligns across 12 bases. This CDR3 is built from 21 residues. Germline V gene sequence: CDR1 SGHTA, CDR2 FQGNSA. The V gene end was trimmed by 0 bases and the J gene end by 6 bases; junction bases not matched to a gene: 21. CDR3 in amino acids: CASSLARLAGVGGIRSTEQYF. Here the CDR3 DNA reads TGTGCCAGCAGCTTAGCTCGACTAGCGGGGGTTGGGGGAATTCGGTCGACCGAGCAGTACTTC.

The rearrangement links TRBV12-2 to TRBJ1-5. TRBV12-2 counts as a pseudogene. This CDR3 is built from 18 residues. The chain's CDR3 is CASRLALNEVRDNQPQHF. The CDR3 nucleotides read TGTGCAAGTCGCTTAGCGCTCAACGAAGTCCGGGACAATCAGCCCCAGCATTTT.

V usage is TRBV29-1 and J usage is TRBJ2-7; D possibly corresponds to TRBD2 (6 bases). Trimming pared 0 bases from V and 8 bases from J, leaving 11 bases between. The germline V gene encodes CDR1 SQVTM and CDR2 ANQGSEA. The CDR3 is 12 residues long. The CDR3 nucleotides read TGCAGCGTTGAAGAAGGAGGGGCGAAGCAGTACTTC. This sequence encodes CSVEEGGAKQYF.